These 6 T cell receptor beta chains originate from one sample sequenced in a study of post-analysis software for immune sequencing data. Unique molecular identifiers were built into the TCR beta cDNA libraries. TCRdb recomputed calls from the PCR reads with MiXCR, one row per CDR3 protein. Among roughly 570,000 distinct CDR3 sequences listed, 30% to 40% were seen once. Findings and caveats of the study: Among roughly 5 TRBV segments more frequent in patients than controls were TRBV5-6, TRBV5-1 and TRBV20-1.

These TCRs' antigens remain unknown. Sequencing was performed on blood. All receptors come from a girl aged 2-17 years with multiple sclerosis.

The chain couples TRBV5-1 to TRBJ1-2; D is undetermined. The germline V gene encodes CDR1 SGHRS and CDR2 YFSETQ. Trimming cost V 0 bases and J 8 bases, with 11 bases left between them. CDR3 size: 13 residues. The CDR3 bases are TGCGCCAGCAGCTTGGGGCGGGCGCAGGGCTACACCTTC. Its translation: CASSLGRAQGYTF.

The chain recombines TRBV4-1 with TRBJ2-3; 13 bases are shared with TRBD2. The ends lost 0 bases at V and 4 bases at J; junction bases unmatched: 10. There are 19 residues in the CDR3. Germline loops: CDR1 MGHRA, CDR2 YSYEKL. CDR3 nucleotide sequence: TGCGCCAGCAGCCAAGATTACCCTGGGACTAGCGGGGTGGCAGATACGCAGTATTTT. Protein product: CASSQDYPGTSGVADTQYF.

This clonotype occurred a few times. The chain combines TRBV20-1 with TRBJ2-5, with 11 bases that match TRBD2. Germline V CDR1 and CDR2: DFQATT, SNEGSKA (reference sequence). The trim removed 1 base at V and 4 bases at J, leaving 5 bases unmatched. The CDR3 consists of 15 residues. CDR3 sequence reads: CSARAGLAVLETQYF. CDR3 nucleotides: TGCAGTGCTAGAGCGGGACTAGCGGTCCTAGAGACCCAGTACTTC.

The sample holds a few counts of this clonotype. The CDR3 protein is CASSYGRDYGYTF. CDR3 DNA sequence: TGTGCCAGCAGCTACGGCCGGGATTATGGCTACACCTTC. The chain employs TRBV7-2 and TRBJ1-2; D not certain. CDR1 is SGHTA, CDR2 FQGNSA, per germline. The CDR3 totals 13 residues. V was clipped by 4 bases and J by 5 bases, with 11 bases between them.

The rearrangement uses TRBV6-6 and TRBJ2-7, with TRBD1 matching 7 bases. This CDR3 has 17 residues. Trimming removed 0 bases from V and 0 bases from J; junction bases left unmatched: 8. Germline CDR1 is MNHNY and CDR2 is SVGAGI (reference sequence). DNA for the CDR3: TGTGCCAGCAGTTACTCGTCATGGAGACAGGGCTCCTACGAGCAGTACTTC. This gives the protein CASSYSSWRQGSYEQYF.

This clonotype was picked up a small number of times. The DNA of the CDR3 is TGCAGTGCTACCGGGACAGGGGGTCCCTACGAGCAGTACTTC. As protein: CSATGTGGPYEQYF. The chain joins TRBV20-1 to TRBJ2-7; 11 bases line up with TRBD1. The CDR3 runs to 14 residues. CDR1 is DFQATT and CDR2 is SNEGSKA in the germline V gene (reference sequence). After removal of 4 bases from V and 2 bases from J, the junction contained 4 bases not matched to a gene.